This T cell receptor beta chain was found in a study of shared clonotypes between healthy human individuals (TCRdb year 2020). Regarding the research as a whole: A couple of women and three men aged 18 to 49 years were included in the cohort. For each donor, three plates each were used for CD4 naive and CD4 memory, two plates were used for CD8 naive, and one plate was used for CD8 memory. To estimate repertoire size and how much clonotypes are shared between individuals, the study performed deep sequencing of blood TCR repertoires from roughly five healthy adults. Different laboratories and diverse techniques were used to prepare libraries and sequence TCR repertoires, to increase sequencing depth and limit assay-specific biases. Between about 0.94 and 10 billion PBMCs per donor were obtained by leukapheresis.

Summary of the overall study and its limitations: When four donors were compared, the shared fraction of clonotypes was around 5.1% for naive CD4, roughly 3.3% for naive CD8, more than 2% for memory CD4, and 0.35% to 0.4% for memory CD8. The small number of donors limited the genetic and exposure-history diversity represented. Estimated clonotype richness was generally larger for naive than for memory subsets. Even with the large sequencing depth, rarefaction of the sorted-subset datasets indicated that sequencing was incomplete. Sampling was restricted to blood, and TCR repertoires in tissues likely differ from the TCR repertoires found in blood. Higher generation probabilities were observed for clonotypes shared by all four sorted-subset donors than for non-shared clonotypes. Based on pairwise subsampling, the degree of clonotype sharing among donors was expected to be affected by sequencing depth.

Using the deep immunoSEQ assay, TCR CDR3 regions were amplified from genomic DNA by multiplex PCR. Extracted genomic DNA from each cell subset was distributed evenly across all wells of several immunoSEQ 96-well plates, and each plate was treated as a replicate. For sorted subsets, approximately 200 ng of genomic DNA, equivalent to tens of thousands of T cell genomes, went into each replicate PCR. Purified libraries were measured with a Qubit 3.0 fluorometer, size-checked on a Bioanalyzer 2100, and measured again with the KAPA Library Quantification kit. A separate single-read 150-cycle Illumina NextSeq 550 flow cell was used to sequence each immunoSEQ 96-well plate. As for how the authors treated the data: The immunoSEQ output contained only junctional sequences without quality scores, so filtering could not match that applied to full-length reads. To assign V/J genes and CDR3, sequences were annotated using PyIR, a Python wrapper for IgBLAST v1.9, with IMGT germline references. Any read was removed if the V/J assignment was weak (E-value above 1e-6), the CDR3 was missing, or the read contained stop codons, out-of-frame junctions, or ambiguous translated residues. V3J clonotypes were defined as sequences sharing an identical inferred V gene, J gene, and CDR3 amino acid sequence. To compute the percentage overlap between repertoires, the number of shared unique clonotypes was divided by the size of the smaller repertoire. Repertoire richness was assessed with RTK rarefaction, the Chao1 estimator, and Recon v2.1 estimates of unobserved clonotypes. For all TCRbeta clonotypes obtained by the gDNA method from a handful of donors, generation probabilities were computed with OLGA. Entries here come from immuneACCESS through TCRdb and include only in-frame sequences with V and J called. Some clones fail to appear in such tables; in the studies checked, an unresolved V gene covers under half of the shortfall, and the cause of the remainder is unknown. V and J calls and clone size are those listed in that table; D and trimming were worked out from the DNA. The sample records around 2.5 million clones, 93% of which are singletons. Clones ranked in the top ten supply 0.35% to 0.45% of the sample.

The donors were healthy, HIV-negative adults with no recently reported acute infections or vaccinations. Every donor was a Caucasian adult living in Nashville, Tennessee, USA. CD4+ T cells were enriched by magnetic negative selection; naive cells were then positively selected on CD45RA, and the negative fraction formed the memory subset. Blood was collected by leukapheresis, and PBMCs were isolated by Ficoll-Histopaque density gradient centrifugation and then cryopreserved in liquid nitrogen vapor phase. Purity and quantity of every magnetically sorted T cell population were checked by analytical flow cytometry. Each sorted fraction had its genomic DNA isolated and then quantified by UV absorbance on a Nanodrop 2000c. Counted from cysteine to phenylalanine, this CDR3 has 15 amino acids. The read is trimmed to its CDR3 DNA, 45 bases read in frame from base 1. On this clone itself: Its antigen is currently not known. Base qualities are not at hand, and no much larger clone is one base apart.

This receptor was obtained from a man aged 18 to 35 in good health. Some clones in this sample may be carry-over from other donors' samples. In this chain, TRBV21-1 is recombined with TRBJ2-1; the table's D call TRBD2 went unverified against the DNA. TRBV21-1 is labeled a pseudogene. Sequencing was carried out using naive CD4+ T cells from PBMCs. Explained via the paper, the cell subset or site label denotes: CD45RA+ positively selected. DNA sequence: TGTGCCAGCAGCAAAGACGCGGGAGGACTCAATGAGCAGTTCTTC. Protein translation: CASSKDAGGLNEQFF.